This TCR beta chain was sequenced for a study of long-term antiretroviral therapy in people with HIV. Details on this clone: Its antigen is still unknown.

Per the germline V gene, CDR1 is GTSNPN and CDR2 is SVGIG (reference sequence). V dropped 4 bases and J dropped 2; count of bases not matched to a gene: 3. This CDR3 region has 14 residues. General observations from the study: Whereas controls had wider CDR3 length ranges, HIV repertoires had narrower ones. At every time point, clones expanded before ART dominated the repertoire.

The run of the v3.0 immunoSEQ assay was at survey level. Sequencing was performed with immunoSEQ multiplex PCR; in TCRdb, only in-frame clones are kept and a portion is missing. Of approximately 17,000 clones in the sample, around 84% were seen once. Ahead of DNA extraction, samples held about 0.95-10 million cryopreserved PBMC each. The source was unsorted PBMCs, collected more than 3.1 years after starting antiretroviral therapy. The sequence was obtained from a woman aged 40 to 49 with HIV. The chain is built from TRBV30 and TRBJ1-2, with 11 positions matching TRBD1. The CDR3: CAWKGDRGNYGYTF. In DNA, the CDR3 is TGTGCCTGGAAAGGGGACAGGGGGAACTATGGCTACACCTTC. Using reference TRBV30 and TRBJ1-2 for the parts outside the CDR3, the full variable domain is SQTIHQWPATLVQPVGSPLSLECTVEGTSNPNLYWYRQAAGRGLQLLFYSVGIGQISSEVPQNLSASRPQDRQFILSSKKLLLSDSGFYLCAWKGDRGNYGYTFGSGTRLTVV.